Listed below are T cell receptor beta chains from one sample, sequenced in a study of blood T cells in healthy people across ages. One entry per CDR3 protein results from TCRdb running MiXCR on the 5' RACE reads. Of roughly 800,000 distinct CDR3 sequences in the sample, under 40% are singletons; the top ten hold approximately 12%. Sequenced input: blood. These receptors all stem from a man between 18 and 29 years old in good health. Both conserved end residues are part of each CDR3. The D gene is left open where the match is weak. Expanded clones get a size class; other rows say once, few or many, or leave the size out.

v_call	clone_size	cdr3_length	j_call	d_call	cdr3_nt	cdr3_aa
TRBV10-3	.	14	TRBJ2-1	.	TGTGCCGCCGGGGCAGTTGGGGTCCGGAGTGAGCAGTTCTTC	CAAGAVGVRSEQFF
TRBV20-1	.	13	TRBJ1-1	.	TGCAGTGCTGCGGGGGCGTGGGAAACTGAAGCTTTCTTT	CSAAGAWETEAFF
TRBV6-6	few	14	TRBJ1-2	TRBD1	TGTGCCAGCAGTTCCGGGACAGGGACTGGCGGCTACACCTTC	CASSSGTGTGGYTF
TRBV12-3/TRBV12-4	few	17	TRBJ2-1	TRBD1	TGTGCCAGCAGTCCCTCCTTGGACAGGGTAACCTACAATGAGCAGTTCTTC	CASSPSLDRVTYNEQFF
TRBV25-1	few	14	TRBJ2-2	TRBD1	TGTGCCACGAGGGACAGGGTTGACACCGGGGAGCTGTTTTTT	CATRDRVDTGELFF
TRBV13	.	13	TRBJ1-1	TRBD1	TGTGCCAGCAGCTTAGAACAGGGGCCTGAAGCTTTCTTT	CASSLEQGPEAFF
TRBV5-1	.	14	TRBJ2-5	TRBD1	TGCGCCAGCAGCCACGGGACAGCACAAGAGACCCAGTACTTC	CASSHGTAQETQYF
TRBV6-6	.	13	TRBJ2-7	.	TGTGCCAGCAGTTTAGGGGGTAAGAACGAGCAGTACTTC	CASSLGGKNEQYF
TRBV12-3/TRBV12-4	.	14	TRBJ2-3	.	TGTGCCAGCAGTACGGGGGCTGACGGAGATACGCAGTATTTT	CASSTGADGDTQYF
TRBV20-1	.	13	TRBJ2-1	.	TGCAGTGGGGAGGCGAACCTCGGAGATGAGCGGTTCTTC	CSGEANLGDERFF
TRBV20-1	few	14	TRBJ1-2	.	TGCAGTGCTAGAGCCAGGCCTCAAGGCTATGGCTACACCTTC	CSARARPQGYGYTF
TRBV7-2	.	19	TRBJ2-3	TRBD2	TGTGCCAGCAGCTTAGCGCCTACTAGCGGGGGGGCCAGGACAGATACGCAGTATTTT	CASSLAPTSGGARTDTQYF
TRBV21-1	once	14	TRBJ2-3	.	TGTGCCAGCAGCCCCGAGCAGCCGAGGGATACGCAGTATTTT	CASSPEQPRDTQYF
TRBV5-1	.	15	TRBJ1-6	.	TGCGCCAGCAGCTTGAACGGGCTGAAGAATTCACCCCTCCACTTT	CASSLNGLKNSPLHF
TRBV2	few	13	TRBJ2-7	.	TGTGCCAGCAGTTGGACAGACCACGACGAGCAGTACTTC	CASSWTDHDEQYF
TRBV27	few	14	TRBJ1-1	.	TGTGCCAGCAGAAAACAGGCTCGGAACACTGAAGCTTTCTTT	CASRKQARNTEAFF
TRBV20-1	.	15	TRBJ2-1	.	TGCAGTGCTAGAGATCAAGGATATAACGGCGATGAGCAGTTCTTC	CSARDQGYNGDEQFF
TRBV12-3/TRBV12-4	.	14	TRBJ1-2	.	TGTGCCAGCAGTTTCTCTTCCGGGGGTAGGGGCTACACCTTC	CASSFSSGGRGYTF
TRBV2	few	15	TRBJ1-5	TRBD1	TGTGCCAGCAGTCTACAGGGGGCTCGTGATCAGCCCCAGCATTTT	CASSLQGARDQPQHF
TRBV11-2	.	17	TRBJ2-7	.	TGTGCCAGCAGCTTAGATTCGGGGGGCATCGGCTCCTACGAGCAGTACTTC	CASSLDSGGIGSYEQYF
TRBV2	.	13	TRBJ1-5	TRBD1	TGTGCCAGCAGTGGGACAGGGTTTCAGCCCCAGCATTTT	CASSGTGFQPQHF
TRBV12-3/TRBV12-4	once	15	TRBJ2-7	.	TGTGCCAGCAGATGGGGAGGGGGCGTATCTAATGAGCAGTACTTC	CASRWGGGVSNEQYF
TRBV20-1	many	15	TRBJ1-2	.	TGCAGTGCTAGTCGGCCCCAGGGAAGGATCTATGGCTACACCTTC	CSASRPQGRIYGYTF
TRBV10-3	.	13	TRBJ1-6	.	TGTGCCATCAGTGAGAGTGGGGGATCACCCCTCCACTTT	CAISESGGSPLHF
TRBV4-2	.	14	TRBJ2-5	TRBD1	TGTGCCAGCAGCTACGACAGGGGGCTCAATGAGCAGTACTTC	CASSYDRGLNEQYF